These 18 T cell receptor beta chains share one sample of origin, sequenced in a study of blood T cell repertoires in COVID-19. Assay used: immunoSEQ multiplex PCR; TCRdb lists only in-frame clones, some missing. The table records some 380,000 clones, approximately 91% of them present only once. Input material: PBMCs or T cells enriched from blood (not recorded which). These TCRs come from a woman aged 40 to 50 with acute COVID-19.

The V gene is TRBV4-2, the J gene TRBJ2-1, with 7 bases aligning to TRBD2. Germline CDR1 is LGHNA and CDR2 is YNFKEQ. The V segment lost 2 bases and the J segment 2 bases; nucleotides outside the gene matches: 0. CDR3 length: 14 amino acids. The CDR3 protein is CASSQLAAYNEQFF. The CDR3 DNA follows: TGTGCCAGCAGCCAACTAGCGGCCTACAATGAGCAGTTCTTC.

The chain carries TRBV24-1 and TRBJ2-1, with no clear D. Deletions cut 3 bases from V and 7 bases from J, with 9 bases between. CDR3 length: 13 residues. Germline values: CDR1 KGHDR, CDR2 SFDVKD. Written as DNA, the CDR3 is TGTGCCACCAGTGATGCGCCCAGGAATGAGCAGTTCTTC. It codes for CATSDAPRNEQFF.

The CDR3 DNA reads TGTGCCAGCAGCTTACAAAACCAAGAGACCCAGTACTTC. As protein: CASSLQNQETQYF. This chain joins TRBV7-9 and TRBJ2-5; D unresolved. V gave up 2 bases and J gave up 0 bases, with 4 bases separating them. Per the germline V gene, CDR1 is SEHNR and CDR2 is FQNEAQ (reference sequence). The CDR3 length is 13 residues.

This rearrangement joins TRBV20-1 to TRBJ1-4; TRBD1 matches 9 bases. The CDR3 has 14 residues. Per germline, CDR1 DFQATT and CDR2 SNEGSKA (reference sequence). V lost 3 bases and J lost 7; bases outside the gene matches: 6. Here the CDR3 reads CSASTGGRSEKLFF. The CDR3 coding sequence is TGCAGTGCTAGTACAGGGGGCAGGAGTGAAAAACTGTTTTTT.

V usage is TRBV29-1 and J usage is TRBJ1-4; D gene ambiguous. The germline CDR1 and CDR2 sequences are SQVTM and ANQGSEA. This CDR3 has 12 amino acids. With 7 bases removed from V and 0 bases from J, the gap between germline ends came to 6 bases. This CDR3 reads CSAAATNEKLFF. The CDR3 nucleotides are TGCAGCGCGGCGGCAACTAATGAAAAACTGTTTTTT. The full variable domain, with the rest looked up from reference TRBV29-1 and TRBJ1-4, is SAVISQKPSRDICQRGTSLTIQCQVDSQVTMMFWYRQQPGQSLTLIATANQGSEATYESGFVIDKFPISRPNLTFSTLTVSNMSPEDSSIYLCSAAATNEKLFFGSGTQLSVL.

This chain joins TRBV18 and TRBJ2-1; tentatively, D is TRBD2 (5 bases). CDR3 length equals 12 residues. In germline, CDR1 is KGHSH, CDR2 LQKENI. Between the trimmed V and J ends, which lost 3 bases and 6 bases, there was a span of 6 bases. The chain's CDR3 is CASSPAGNEQFF. The CDR3 nucleotides read TGTGCCAGCTCACCGGCGGGCAATGAGCAGTTCTTC.

This chain connects TRBV5-4 to TRBJ2-5; 10 nucleotides agree with TRBD2. J lost 5 bases, V lost 0 bases, and 7 bases had no gene match. The V gene's germline CDR1 is SGHNT and CDR2 YYREEE (reference sequence). This CDR3 has 16 residues. The CDR3 sequence is CASSLASGLAAETQYF. CDR3 DNA: TGTGCCAGCAGCTTGGCCAGTGGACTAGCGGCGGAGACCCAGTACTTC.

The chain joins TRBV6-5 to TRBJ2-5; TRBD2 might be the D (5 bases). This CDR3 spans 14 amino acids. Germline assignment: CDR1 MNHEY and CDR2 SVGAGI. Trimming cost V 0 bases and J 4 bases, with 9 bases left between them. The CDR3 sequence: CASSYSWAGETQYF. CDR3 bases: TGTGCCAGCAGTTACTCGTGGGCGGGAGAGACCCAGTACTTC.

V and J are TRBV9 and TRBJ1-1; tentative D call: TRBD1 (6 bases). Trimming shortened V by 0 bases and J by 5 bases, and 17 bases separated the two germline ends. CDR1 and CDR2 from the germline V gene are SGDLS and YYNGEE. The CDR3 is made up of 16 amino acids. The CDR3 coding sequence is TGTGCCAGCAGCGTAGCTGAGTACGGGGGGCGTACTGAAGCTTTCTTT. Protein: CASSVAEYGGRTEAFF.

The CDR3 DNA sequence: TGCGCCAGCAGCCAAGGCCCGCAGGGGCGCGTCGATCAGCCCCAGCATTTT. It translates to CASSQGPQGRVDQPQHF. This chain connects TRBV4-1 to TRBJ1-5; weak D call: TRBD1 (6 bases). V gave up 1 base and J gave up 5 bases, with 18 bases separating them. Germline values: CDR1 MGHRA, CDR2 YSYEKL. This CDR3 spans 17 amino acids.

The chain couples TRBV3-1 (or the pseudogene TRBV3-2) to TRBJ2-1; D gene ambiguous. This CDR3 has 12 amino acids. The V and J ends lost 2 bases and 9 bases respectively, with 8 bases between them. Germline V CDR1 and CDR2: LGHDT, YNNKEL (reference sequence). CDR3 nucleotides: TGTGCCAGCAGCCAAAGAGATACTGAGCAGTTCTTC. This encodes CASSQRDTEQFF.

This clone has just one count. The V and J genes are TRBV28 and TRBJ1-2; D uncertain. V lost 4 bases and J 5 bases, leaving 20 bases between the germline ends. In germline, CDR1 is MDHEN, CDR2 SYDVKM. The CDR3 sequence is 16 residues long. The CDR3 protein is CASSSPSVAVRYGYTF. The CDR3 DNA sequence: TGTGCCAGCAGTTCTCCCTCAGTGGCAGTCCGATATGGCTACACCTTC.

The V and J genes are TRBV19 and TRBJ2-4; D might be TRBD1 (5 bases). Germline V lookup: CDR1 LNHDA, CDR2 SQIVND (reference sequence). This CDR3 region has 15 residues. The V end lost 3 bases, the J end lost 1 base, and 10 bases lay between the germline ends. The CDR3 is CASSIQGVAKNIQYF. The CDR3, as DNA: TGTGCCAGTAGTATCCAGGGCGTTGCCAAAAACATTCAGTACTTC.

The CDR3 DNA follows: TGTGCCAGTAGTAACAGGAGACAGGGGAGCTCCTACGAGCAGTACTTC. Amino acid sequence: CASSNRRQGSSYEQYF. V gene TRBV19 combines with J gene TRBJ2-7; 8 bases agree with TRBD1. The junction had 8 bases not matched to a gene; V was cut back by 4 bases and J by 0 bases. This CDR3 has 16 residues. The germline V gene has CDR1 LNHDA and CDR2 SQIVND (reference sequence).

This chain links TRBV19 with TRBJ1-4; a possible D gene is TRBD1 (6 bases). V lost 0 bases to trimming and J lost 8 bases, with 13 bases between them. CDR3 length: 15 amino acids. In germline, CDR1 is LNHDA, CDR2 SQIVND (reference sequence). Here the CDR3 DNA reads TGTGCCAGTAGTATAGATGCAGGGGAAGGGGAAAAACTGTTTTTT. Translation: CASSIDAGEGEKLFF.

CDR3 DNA sequence: TGTGCCAGTAGTATAGTAGGAGGGATAAGCAATCAGCCCCAGCATTTT. It translates to CASSIVGGISNQPQHF. The rearrangement links TRBV19 to TRBJ1-5; D uncertain. V lost 1 base, J lost 1 base, and 11 bases lay in between. CDR1 and CDR2 (germline): LNHDA, SQIVND (reference sequence). There are 16 residues in the CDR3.

V usage is TRBV6-5 and J usage is TRBJ2-7; 8 bases are shared with TRBD1. This CDR3 is built from 15 residues. The V segment lost 5 bases and the J segment 2 bases; nucleotides outside the gene matches: 8. Germline V gene data show CDR1 as MNHEY and CDR2 as SVGAGI. The CDR3 DNA sequence: TGTGCCAGCAGTCCCGCGGACAGGGAAACCTACGAGCAGTACTTC. As protein: CASSPADRETYEQYF.

V is TRBV30 and J is TRBJ1-2; D remains unclear. CDR1 GTSNPN and CDR2 SVGIG come from the germline V gene (reference sequence). The germline V and J ends were trimmed by 3 bases and 1 base, with 21 bases remaining between them. This CDR3 spans 17 amino acids. In DNA form, the CDR3 reads TGTGCCTGGAGAGTGTGGCGGAAGCACCTCCTTAACTATGGCTACACCTTC. Translated, it gives CAWRVWRKHLLNYGYTF.